The 23 T cell receptor beta chains listed next were all sequenced from one sample in a study of tumor-infiltrating T cells and Merkel cell polyomavirus. Turning to the study itself: The study examined CD8+ T cells specific for the Merkel cell polyomavirus KLL epitope.

Every patient's tumor was robustly positive for Merkel cell polyomavirus Large T antigen on immunohistochemistry. The assay was immunoSEQ multiplex PCR, and TCRdb's table has in-frame clones only and misses some. The sample lists about 25,000 clones, about 85% occurring once. Sequencing used lymph node tissue. The source is a man in his forties or fifties with Merkel cell carcinoma.

The chain combines TRBV11-2 with TRBJ1-5; TRBD1 aligns across 8 bases. The V and J ends lost 5 bases and 0 bases, in that order; junction bases with no gene match: 6. CDR1 and CDR2 (germline): SGHAT, FQNNGV. The CDR3 runs 16 residues. The CDR3 coding sequence is TGTGCCAGCAGCCCCGGGACAGGAAATAGCAATCAGCCCCAGCATTTT. Protein sequence: CASSPGTGNSNQPQHF.

The table lists this clone with a few counts. This chain uses TRBV5-6 with TRBJ2-1; 10 bases align to TRBD2. CDR1 is SGHDT, CDR2 YYEEEE, per germline. The CDR3 runs to 17 residues. The trim removed 0 bases at V and 15 bases at J, leaving 18 bases unmatched. The DNA of the CDR3 is TGTGCCAGCAGCTTGGCCTTTAGTGGACTAGCGGCCTCGCCGTCGTTCTTC. Translated: CASSLAFSGLAASPSFF.

In the case of this clone: An end of the junction differs from the germline gene, which may be a read error. This chain connects TRBV6-1 to TRBJ2-2; 8 nucleotides match TRBD1. The CDR3 extends over 20 amino acids. Germline V gene lookup returns CDR1 MNHNS and CDR2 SASEGT. The CDR3 DNA reads TGTGCCAGCAGGGAAGAGTGGGGACAGGCTCCCCTAGTTGACACCGGGGAGCTGTTTTTT. It translates to CASREEWGQAPLVDTGELFF.

This clone was recorded only once. The chain recombines TRBV7-9 with TRBJ1-1, with D hard to call. The V end was cut by 7 bases, the J end by 6 bases, with 9 bases between. The CDR3 is 11 amino acids. Germline V CDR1 and CDR2: SEHNR, FQNEAQ (reference sequence). The CDR3 region is CASTSIPEAFF. The CDR3 nucleotides read TGTGCCAGCACCTCTATCCCTGAAGCTTTCTTT.

Written as DNA, the CDR3 is TGTGCCAGCAGTGGCCAGGGGCTTAGCACAGATACGCAGTATTTT. This gives the protein CASSGQGLSTDTQYF. This chain joins TRBV28 and TRBJ2-3, with D tentatively TRBD1 (6 bases). The CDR3 length is 15 residues. Trimming took 5 bases from V and 0 from J, leaving 12 bases between them. Germline assignment: CDR1 MDHEN and CDR2 SYDVKM.

The rearrangement links TRBV6-1 to TRBJ2-1; 9 nucleotides agree with TRBD1. The V and J ends lost 6 bases and 5 bases, in that order; junction bases with no gene match: 8. Germline CDR1 reads MNHNS; CDR2 reads SASEGT. The CDR3 extends over 15 amino acids. CDR3 nucleotide sequence: TGTGCCAGCAGCGAGCGGGGACAGGGACACAATGAGCAGTTCTTC. As protein: CASSERGQGHNEQFF.

This chain uses TRBV4-3 with TRBJ2-2; D possibly corresponds to TRBD1 (5 bases). This CDR3 has 14 amino acids. Germline V gene sequence: CDR1 LGHNA, CDR2 YSLEER. Trimming shortened V by 0 bases and J by 5 bases, and 7 bases separated the two germline ends. CDR3 nucleotides: TGCGCCAGCAGCCAAGAATGGACAACCGGGGAGCTGTTTTTT. Its translation is CASSQEWTTGELFF.

This clone has more than one count but fewer than ten. The V gene is TRBV10-3, the J gene TRBJ1-1; tentatively, D is TRBD1 (6 bases). Trimming took off 7 bases at V and 1 base at J, with 13 bases between the two ends. Germline CDR1 ENHRY, CDR2 SYGVKD. The CDR3 extends over 14 amino acids. The CDR3 coding sequence is TGTGCCATCAAGAGGGCAGGGGAGAACACTGAAGCTTTCTTT. Amino acids: CAIKRAGENTEAFF.

The V gene is TRBV18, the J gene TRBJ2-7; D not certain. V lost 5 bases and J 6 bases, leaving 8 bases between the germline ends. The V gene's germline CDR1 is KGHSH and CDR2 LQKENI. The CDR3 covers 11 residues. The CDR3 DNA reads as TGTGCCAGCTCAGGCATCGCCGAGCAGTACTTC. Translation: CASSGIAEQYF.

V usage is TRBV2 and J usage is TRBJ1-2, with D possibly TRBD1 on 6 matching bases. In germline, CDR1 is SNHLY, CDR2 FYNNEI. With 2 bases removed from V and 3 bases from J, the gap between germline ends came to 10 bases. CDR3 length: 14 residues. Here the CDR3 reads CASSESGDHYGYTF. The CDR3 nucleotides are TGTGCCAGCAGTGAATCAGGGGATCACTATGGCTACACCTTC.

The chain uses TRBV10-3 and TRBJ2-1; possible D gene TRBD1, 6 bases. The CDR3 runs to 15 residues. Between the trimmed V and J ends, which lost 2 bases and 0 bases, there was a span of 8 bases. Germline V gene lookup returns CDR1 ENHRY and CDR2 SYGVKD. The CDR3: CAISEDRSSYNEQFF. CDR3 bases: TGTGCCATCAGTGAGGACAGGAGCTCCTACAATGAGCAGTTCTTC.

This clone occurred once. J is TRBJ2-3 and V is TRBV11-3, with D possibly matching TRBD1 (5 bases). With 0 bases removed from V and 1 base from J, the gap between germline ends came to 5 bases. This CDR3 comprises 14 residues. CDR1 and CDR2 (germline): SGHNT, YENEEA. In nucleotides, the CDR3 is TGTGCCAGCAGCTTAGAAGGGGGCACAGATACGCAGTATTTT. Its translation is CASSLEGGTDTQYF.

The chain carries TRBV5-1 and TRBJ1-1, with 7 bases lining up with TRBD1. V was clipped by 4 bases and J by 2 bases; unmatched bases: 8. The CDR3 consists of 15 residues. CDR1 is SGHRS and CDR2 is YFSETQ in the germline V gene. Written as DNA, the CDR3 is TGCGCCAGCAGCACGACAGGGATGATTAACACTGAAGCTTTCTTT. Translated: CASSTTGMINTEAFF.

The genes are TRBV9 and TRBJ2-2; TRBD2 might be the D (5 bases). Trimming removed 4 bases at V and 2 bases at J, with 12 bases between. Germline CDR1 and CDR2: SGDLS and YYNGEE. CDR3 size: 15 residues. The CDR3 sequence: CASSPRTGNTGELFF. As DNA, the CDR3 is TGTGCCAGCAGCCCACGGACGGGAAACACCGGGGAGCTGTTTTTT.

The V and J genes are TRBV5-1 and TRBJ2-1; 10 positions agree with TRBD1. The V gene end was trimmed by 5 bases and the J gene end by 7 bases; junction bases not matched to a gene: 6. Germline V gene lookup returns CDR1 SGHRS and CDR2 YFSETQ. CDR3 size: 14 residues. DNA for the CDR3: TGCGCCAGCAGTATGGGACAGGGGAGGAATGAGCAGTTCTTC. Its protein is CASSMGQGRNEQFF.

In this sample, this clone turned up a few times. The chain couples TRBV18 to TRBJ1-6, with D possibly TRBD1 on 5 matching bases. Deletions cut 2 bases from V and 10 bases from J, with 12 bases between. There are 14 residues in the CDR3. Germline V gene sequence: CDR1 KGHSH, CDR2 LQKENI. CDR3 in DNA: TGTGCCAGCTCACCAAAGGAGGGGCACTCACCCCTCCACTTT. It codes for CASSPKEGHSPLHF.

There are a few counts of this clone. V and J are TRBV9 and TRBJ2-5; maybe TRBD2 (7 bases). The CDR3 runs to 15 residues. CDR1 and CDR2 from the germline V gene are SGDLS and YYNGEE. The V gene lost 0 bases and the J gene lost 5 bases, with 14 bases spanning the gap. The CDR3 region is CASSVVGGRGETQYF. In DNA form, the CDR3 reads TGTGCCAGCAGCGTAGTCGGGGGGCGCGGGGAGACCCAGTACTTC.

The chain uses TRBV6-5 and TRBJ1-4; no clear D. Trimming removed 6 bases from V and 12 bases from J, with 17 bases in between. The CDR3 is made up of 13 amino acids. Germline V gene sequence: CDR1 MNHEY, CDR2 SVGAGI. The CDR3 coding sequence is TGTGCCAGCAGCCATGGACTGATGGGTGAACTGTTTTTT. This encodes CASSHGLMGELFF.

The rearrangement links TRBV2 to TRBJ1-6; 10 bases map to TRBD1. Germline values: CDR1 SNHLY, CDR2 FYNNEI. With V trimmed by 8 bases and J by 9 bases, 4 bases remained unmatched. The CDR3 consists of 13 residues. This CDR3 reads CASWDRGSSPLHF. CDR3 nucleotide sequence: TGTGCCAGCTGGGACAGGGGCAGTTCACCCCTCCACTTT.

This rearrangement joins TRBV28 to TRBJ1-1, with 8 bases fitting TRBD1. The CDR3 is made up of 13 amino acids. The trim removed 4 bases at V and 5 bases at J, leaving 3 bases unmatched. The germline CDR1 and CDR2 sequences are MDHEN and SYDVKM. The CDR3 bases are TGTGCCAGCAGTTCAGGGGGCAGGACTGAAGCTTTCTTT. Translation: CASSSGGRTEAFF.

This chain uses TRBV7-9 with TRBJ2-2; 13 bases fit TRBD2. The CDR3 is 15 residues long. Germline values: CDR1 SEHNR, CDR2 FQNEAQ (reference sequence). Trimming removed 4 bases from V and 6 bases from J; junction bases left unmatched: 2. DNA of the CDR3: TGTGCCAGCAGCTCCACTAGCGGGGGGGCCGGGGAGCTGTTTTTT. It codes for CASSSTSGGAGELFF.

This clone turned up a few times. The V gene is TRBV28, the J gene TRBJ2-5; 9 bases match TRBD2. Per the germline V gene, CDR1 is MDHEN and CDR2 is SYDVKM. The CDR3 runs 15 residues. V shed 5 bases and J 5 bases; nucleotides not matched to a gene: 9. CDR3 protein: CASSGGLSGGETQYF. The CDR3 DNA reads as TGTGCCAGCAGTGGGGGCCTGAGCGGGGGGGAGACCCAGTACTTC.

This chain connects TRBV18 to TRBJ2-5, with TRBD2 identical over 8 bases. The V segment lost 0 bases and the J segment 5 bases; nucleotides outside the gene matches: 5. Germline values: CDR1 KGHSH, CDR2 LQKENI. The CDR3 length is 15 residues. CDR3 protein: CASSPPSGSRETQYF. CDR3 DNA: TGTGCCAGCTCACCACCGAGCGGGAGTAGGGAGACCCAGTACTTC.